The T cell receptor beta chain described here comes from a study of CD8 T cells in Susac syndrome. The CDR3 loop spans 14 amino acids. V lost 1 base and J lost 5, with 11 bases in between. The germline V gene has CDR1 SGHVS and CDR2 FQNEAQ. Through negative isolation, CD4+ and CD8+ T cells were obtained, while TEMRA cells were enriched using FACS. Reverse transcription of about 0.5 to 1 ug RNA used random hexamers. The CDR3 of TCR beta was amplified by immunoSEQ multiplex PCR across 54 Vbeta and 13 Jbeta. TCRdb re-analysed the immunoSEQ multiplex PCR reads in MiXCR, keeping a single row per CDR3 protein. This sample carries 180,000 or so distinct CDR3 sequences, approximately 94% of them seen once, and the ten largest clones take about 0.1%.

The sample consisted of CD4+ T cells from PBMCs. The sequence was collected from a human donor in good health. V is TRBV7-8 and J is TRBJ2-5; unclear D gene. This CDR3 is CASSLVPSSETQYF. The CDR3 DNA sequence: TGTGCCAGCAGCTTAGTGCCTTCCTCGGAGACCCAGTACTTC.